This is a list of T cell receptor beta chains from one sample in a study of control samples from healthy donors and cancer patients. The protocol was immunoSEQ multiplex PCR, while the TCRdb copy is restricted to in-frame clones and leaves out a portion. The sample includes 160,000 or so clones, over 85% of them seen just once. Sequencing was done on a sample of blood. These receptors were taken from a middle-aged woman in good health. CDR3s leave out the opening cysteine and the closing phenylalanine or tryptophan. The order of the fields is J gene, V gene, CDR3 protein.

TRBJ2-3	TRBV6-2/TRBV6-3	ASSSPTLAPVTDTQY
TRBJ2-2	TRBV7-9	ASKPLGRGYTGELF
TRBJ2-3	TRBV6-5	ASSSQRFYDTQY
TRBJ1-2	TRBV5-1	ASSLSQNYGYT
TRBJ2-3	TRBV7-8	ASSLLAGGLSDTQY
TRBJ2-2	TRBV7-9	ASSSPPGGANTGELF
TRBJ2-3	TRBV11-1	ASSPASGVSTDTQY
TRBJ1-3	TRBV9	ASSADGSSGNTIY
TRBJ2-3	TRBV9	ASSLGQDLSTDTQY
TRBJ2-3	TRBV2	ASSDVGVNTDTQY
TRBJ1-1	TRBV4-3	ASSQDKNTEAF
TRBJ2-1	TRBV5-1	ASSQGDLGNEQF
TRBJ2-1	TRBV6-4	ASSDSGTRGGYEQF
TRBJ2-5	TRBV9	ASSVQPYQETQY
TRBJ1-2	TRBV2	ASSALTLPNGYT
TRBJ1-2	TRBV9	ASSDPGRGVGYT
TRBJ2-6	TRBV5-1	ASSLGGATFTSGANVLT
TRBJ1-1	TRBV7-9	ASSLGVGPLRGAEAF